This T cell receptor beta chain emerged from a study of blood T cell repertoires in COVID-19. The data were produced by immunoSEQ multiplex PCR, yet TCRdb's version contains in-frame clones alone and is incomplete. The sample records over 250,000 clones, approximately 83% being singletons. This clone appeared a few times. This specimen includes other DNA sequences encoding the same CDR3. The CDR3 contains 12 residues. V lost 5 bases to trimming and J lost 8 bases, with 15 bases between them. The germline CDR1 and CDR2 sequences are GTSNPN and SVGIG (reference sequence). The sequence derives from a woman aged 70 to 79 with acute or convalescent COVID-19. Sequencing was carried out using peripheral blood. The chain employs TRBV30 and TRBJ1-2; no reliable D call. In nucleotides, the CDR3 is TGTGCCTGGCGGCCCCCCGGCGGCGGCTACACCTTC. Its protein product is CAWRPPGGGYTF.